This T cell receptor beta chain originates from a study of T-cell reconstitution after alpha-beta-depleted transplantation in children. The authors prepared the TCRbeta library with unique molecular identifiers. TCRdb called the PCR reads again in MiXCR, with one record for every CDR3 protein. The table includes approximately 390,000 distinct CDR3 sequences, 9.5% to 13% detected once. This receptor was taken from a human donor who donated a stem cell graft to a child with acute myeloid leukemia. The sequences come from PBMCs from the stem cell graft donor, collected from the stem cell graft.

The CDR3 nucleotides are TGTGCCAGCAGTGACCCAACTCCGGGAGGCCATGAGACCCAGTACTTC. It yields the protein CASSDPTPGGHETQYF. The chain employs TRBV6-1 and TRBJ2-5, with 7 positions matching TRBD2. The germline gives CDR1 MNHNS, CDR2 SASEGT. V lost 3 bases and J lost 5; bases outside the gene matches: 12. The CDR3 has 16 amino acids.